This is a list of T cell receptor beta chains from one sample in a study of CD8+CD57+ T cells in acquired aplastic anemia. TCRdb passed the reads through MiXCR, listing each CDR3 protein once. The table records hundreds of thousands of distinct CDR3 sequences, roughly half of them present only once. Sequenced material: sorted CD4+, CD8+, or CD8+CD57+ T cells (not recorded which) from PBMCs. The receptor source for this set is a human donor with aplastic anemia. Both conserved end residues are part of each CDR3. D genes are given only for firm matches. Size values are once, few and many counts, or a class for expanded clones, and some rows have none.

v_call	d_call	clone_size	j_call	cdr3_nt	cdr3_aa
TRBV15	-	once	TRBJ2-7	TGTGCCACCAGCACAAGGTCGCGTTTAGGGTCCTACGAGCGGTACTTC	CATSTRSRLGSYERYF
TRBV2	TRBD2	many	TRBJ2-7	TGTGCCAGCACCCGGACTAGCGGGAGCTCCTACGAGCAGTACTTC	CASTRTSGSSYEQYF
TRBV7-9	TRBD1	few	TRBJ1-3	TGTGCCAGCCGCTTGGGACAGAGAAACACCATATATTTT	CASRLGQRNTIYF
TRBV14	-	many	TRBJ1-6	TGTGCCAGCAGCCAAGATCGTGGACTTAATTCACCCCTCCACTTT	CASSQDRGLNSPLHF
TRBV19	-	-	TRBJ1-6	TGTGCCAGTAGTCACCGGGATTCACCCCTCCACTTT	CASSHRDSPLHF
TRBV10-3	-	-	TRBJ2-7	TGTGCCATCAGTGTAAGGGGAATGGAGGACGAGCAGTACTTC	CAISVRGMEDEQYF
TRBV4-2	-	-	TRBJ2-5	TGTGCCAGCAGCTTAGCAGAGCAAGCCCAAGAGACCCAGTACTTC	CASSLAEQAQETQYF
TRBV2	-	-	TRBJ1-5	TGTGCCAGCTCCACAGGAAATTCCCAGCATTTT	CASSTGNSQHF
TRBV11-2	TRBD2	many	TRBJ2-4	TGTGCCAGCAGCTTATGGGGGGGAGACATTCAGTACTTC	CASSLWGGDIQYF
TRBV2	-	-	TRBJ2-1	TGTGCCAGCAGCTTTTTCGATGAGCAGTTCTTC	CASSFFDEQFF
TRBV5-1	TRBD1	-	TRBJ2-5	TGCGCCAGCAGCCTGGACAGGGAGGAGGGGACCCAGTACTTC	CASSLDREEGTQYF
TRBV7-2	-	many	TRBJ1-5	TGTGCCAGCAGCTACAACCACCGGGAACCGCACAATCAGCCCCAGCATTTT	CASSYNHREPHNQPQHF
TRBV7-2	TRBD1	-	TRBJ1-1	TGTGCCAGCAGCTACTGGGACAGGGGGTACACTGAAGCTTTCTTT	CASSYWDRGYTEAFF
TRBV27	-	many	TRBJ1-6	TGTGCCAGCAACAAGGGCGGCTCACCCCTCCACTTT	CASNKGGSPLHF
TRBV19	-	many	TRBJ2-1	TGTGCCAGTAGTATTAGCGCCAACAATGAGCAGTTCTTC	CASSISANNEQFF
TRBV7-8	-	-	TRBJ1-2	TGTGCCCGCAGCTTAGGTCGGTCCGATGTCTATGGCTACACCTTC	CARSLGRSDVYGYTF
TRBV20-1	TRBD2	once	TRBJ2-7	TGCAGTGCTAGATGGAGCCCCTCGACTAGCGGGAGGGAGAGGTACGAGCAGTACTTC	CSARWSPSTSGRERYEQYF
TRBV7-9	-	-	TRBJ2-7	TGTGCCAGCAGCGTAGGGGGGGGACAGGAGCTAGGGGGGACCGCCGAGCAGTACTTC	CASSVGGGQELGGTAEQYF
TRBV6-5	-	many	TRBJ2-1	TGTGCCAGCAGTTACTCCGCATACCTAGAGCAGTTCTTC	CASSYSAYLEQFF
TRBV7-9	-	-	TRBJ2-1	TGTGCCAGCACCAACAAGGCAAAGGGGAATGAGCAGTTCTTC	CASTNKAKGNEQFF
TRBV7-9	-	many	TRBJ1-1	TGTGCCAGCAGCCAACCTTGGCAGGACTCGAACACTGAAGCTTTCTTT	CASSQPWQDSNTEAFF
TRBV29-1	-	once	TRBJ1-4	TGCAGCGCCGAATCAGCAACTAATGAAAAACTGTTTTTT	CSAESATNEKLFF